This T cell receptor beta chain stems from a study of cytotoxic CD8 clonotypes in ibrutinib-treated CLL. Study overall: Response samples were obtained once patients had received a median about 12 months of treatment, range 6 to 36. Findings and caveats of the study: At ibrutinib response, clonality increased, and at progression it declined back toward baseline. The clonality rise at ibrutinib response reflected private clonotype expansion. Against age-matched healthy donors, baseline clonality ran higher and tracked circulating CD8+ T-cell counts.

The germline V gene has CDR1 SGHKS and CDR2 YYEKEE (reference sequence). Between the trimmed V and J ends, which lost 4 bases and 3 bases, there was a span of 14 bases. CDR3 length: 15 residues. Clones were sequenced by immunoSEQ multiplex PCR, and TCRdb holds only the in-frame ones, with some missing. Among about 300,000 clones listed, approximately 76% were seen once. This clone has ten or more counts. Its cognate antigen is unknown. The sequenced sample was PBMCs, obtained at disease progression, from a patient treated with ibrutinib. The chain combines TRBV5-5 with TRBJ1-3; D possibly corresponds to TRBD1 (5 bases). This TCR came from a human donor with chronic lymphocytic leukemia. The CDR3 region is CASSPPGNRGNTIYF. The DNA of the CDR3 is TGTGCCAGCAGCCCGCCAGGGAACCGTGGAAACACCATATATTTT.